Below, 9 T cell receptor beta chains from the same sample are listed, as sequenced in a study of cytomegalovirus exposure and HLA in healthy donors. The PCR was carried out with 60 Vbeta primers and 13 Jbeta primers. Assay: immunoSEQ multiplex PCR; the TCRdb copy retains only in-frame clones and omits some. In the table there are 130,000 to 150,000 clones, over 75% of which are singletons. The sequencing sample was made of PBMCs. The origin of the receptors is a woman aged 25 to 39 in good health and CMV-seronegative.

This sequence joins TRBV7-9 and TRBJ1-2; the match to TRBD1 covers 7 bases. The CDR3 runs 14 residues. V lost 1 base, J lost 6 bases, and 5 bases stayed unmatched. Germline V CDR1 and CDR2: SEHNR, FQNEAQ (reference sequence). Here the CDR3 reads CASSLEGAGDGYTF. DNA for the CDR3: TGTGCCAGCAGCTTAGAGGGGGCAGGAGATGGCTACACCTTC.

The chain has TRBV5-4 and TRBJ2-1; 9 bases are a match to TRBD2. Trimming at V came to 1 base and at J to 6 bases, leaving 5 bases not matched to a gene. Germline V lookup: CDR1 SGHNT, CDR2 YYREEE (reference sequence). The CDR3 totals 15 residues. The CDR3 here is CASSLSVAGVNEQFF. CDR3 nucleotide sequence: TGTGCCAGCAGCTTGTCGGTAGCGGGAGTCAATGAGCAGTTCTTC.

The CDR3 region is CASGSGTSGSTDTQYF. As DNA, the CDR3 is TGTGCCAGCGGATCCGGGACTAGCGGGAGTACAGATACGCAGTATTTT. The J gene is TRBJ2-3, the V gene TRBV27; 14 bases line up with TRBD2. CDR1 is MNHEY, CDR2 SMNVEV, per germline (reference sequence). The V gene end was trimmed by 8 bases and the J gene end by 3 bases; junction bases not matched to a gene: 7. CDR3 length: 16 residues.

This chain uses TRBV18 with TRBJ2-2, with TRBD2 identical over 9 bases. The CDR3 runs 15 residues. V lost 1 base to trimming and J lost 6 bases; unmatched junction nucleotides: 3. The germline gives CDR1 KGHSH, CDR2 LQKENI. The CDR3 sequence is CASSPQREVAGELFF. The CDR3 region has the DNA TGTGCCAGCTCACCACAGCGGGAGGTGGCCGGGGAGCTGTTTTTT.

The V gene is TRBV6-5, the J gene TRBJ1-1; 7 nucleotides match TRBD1. V lost 6 bases to trimming and J lost 5 bases; unmatched junction nucleotides: 12. This CDR3 has 15 residues. Germline CDR1 and CDR2: MNHEY and SVGAGI. This chain's CDR3 is CASSAIRGKGTEAFF. In DNA form, the CDR3 reads TGTGCCAGCAGCGCGATCAGGGGGAAAGGAACTGAAGCTTTCTTT.

The chain recombines TRBV11-1 with TRBJ2-1; 9 bases match TRBD2. The V gene's germline CDR1 is SGHAT and CDR2 FQDESV (reference sequence). The V and J ends lost 5 bases and 7 bases, in that order; junction bases with no gene match: 12. The CDR3 consists of 16 residues. CDR3 sequence: CASSPRGREGRNEQFF. The CDR3 bases are TGTGCCAGCAGCCCGCGCGGGCGGGAGGGCAGGAATGAGCAGTTCTTC.

This rearrangement joins TRBV25-1 to TRBJ1-2; TRBD1 matches at 10 bases. CDR3 length equals 16 residues. The V gene's germline CDR1 is MGHDK and CDR2 SYGVNS. Trimming took 2 bases from V and 2 from J; bases not matched to a gene: 5. CDR3 region: CASSEGTGAVNYGYTF. The CDR3 nucleotides are TGTGCCAGCAGTGAAGGGACAGGGGCAGTAAACTATGGCTACACCTTC.

The rearrangement uses TRBV28 and TRBJ2-1, with 10 bases matching TRBD2. The V and J ends lost 5 bases and 7 bases, in that order; junction bases with no gene match: 8. This CDR3 has 15 residues. Germline V gives CDR1 MDHEN, CDR2 SYDVKM. CDR3 in amino acids: CASSPPSGSSNEQFF. The CDR3 DNA follows: TGTGCCAGCAGTCCCCCTAGCGGGAGTTCAAATGAGCAGTTCTTC. Filled out from reference TRBV28 and TRBJ2-1, the complete variable domain reads DVKVTQSSRYLVKRTGEKVFLECVQDMDHENMFWYRQDPGLGLRLIYFSYDVKMKEKGDIPEGYSVSREKKERFSLILESASTNQTSMYLCASSPPSGSSNEQFFGPGTRLTVL.

The V gene is TRBV10-3, the J gene TRBJ2-7, with 10 bases lining up with TRBD2. Germline V gene sequence: CDR1 ENHRY, CDR2 SYGVKD. The CDR3 is 15 residues long. Trimming removed 10 bases from V and 6 bases from J; junction bases left unmatched: 15. CDR3 nucleotides: TGTGCCACCAGACCTAATACAGGACTAGCGGTCGAGCAGTACTTC. It codes for CATRPNTGLAVEQYF.